This TCR beta chain appears in the sequencing data of a study of tumor-infiltrating lymphocytes in primary liver carcinoma. Whole-study context: Surgeons treated the primary liver carcinoma of the patients by surgical resection. Aged between 30 and 69 years, the patients were men and women. Staged T1-T3 N0M0, the tumors had sizes that ranged from about 4 to 10 cm across. The study, taken as a whole, reports: For tumor-adjacent and tumor-blood pairs, overlap was less than that seen for tumor region pairs.

Unsorted whole blood supplied the blood RNA, and germline DNA was isolated too. cDNA specific to TCR beta was made from 500 ng of total RNA, with a constant-region primer employed for priming. Construction of TCR beta libraries relied on three successive nested multiplex PCR rounds employing slightly modified ARM-PCR. PCR rounds one and two used TRBV1-TRBV30 forward primers with a C-beta reverse primer for approximately 10 cycles each. MiXCR, run by TCRdb on the multiplex PCR reads, gives a single entry per CDR3 protein. The sample includes about 200,000 distinct CDR3 sequences, less than 65% of them seen just once. Germline V gene sequence: CDR1 SGHAT, CDR2 FQNNGV. This CDR3 is built from 14 residues. This clonotype appeared once. Its antigen is unknown. Sequence at one end of the junction differs from germline and may be a read error.

Material: peripheral blood. This clonotype was sampled from a woman aged 60-75 years with primary liver carcinoma and hepatitis B virus infection. The chain uses TRBV11-2 and TRBJ2-5; TRBD1 is a possible D gene (6 bases). CDR3 region: CASSLRTVQETRYF. CDR3 nucleotide sequence: TGTGCCAGCAGCCTTAGGACAGTACAAGAGACCCGGTACTTC.